One sample yielded the 9 T cell receptor beta chains listed below, sequenced in a study of blood T cell repertoires in COVID-19. Using immunoSEQ multiplex PCR, the repertoire was profiled, and TCRdb retains in-frame clones only, with some absent. Among a few hundred thousand clones listed, about 88% were seen once. Material for sequencing was PBMCs or T cells enriched from blood (not recorded which). All receptors come from a man aged 25-45 years with acute COVID-19.

V is TRBV11-2 and J is TRBJ2-2; weak D call: TRBD1 (5 bases). Trimming left V 5 bases short and J 6 bases short, with 10 bases between. The CDR3 covers 13 residues. CDR1 is SGHAT and CDR2 is FQNNGV in the germline V gene. This chain's CDR3 is CASSPLGAGELFF. In DNA, the CDR3 is TGTGCCAGCAGCCCGCTAGGGGCCGGGGAGCTGTTTTTT.

The chain uses TRBV2 and TRBJ2-2; 9 bases line up with TRBD1. The CDR3 runs to 15 residues. V lost 8 bases, J lost 4 bases, and 8 bases stayed unmatched. The germline V gene has CDR1 SNHLY and CDR2 FYNNEI. The CDR3, as DNA: TGTGCCAGCGTGATGAAGACAGGGGGCACCGGGGAGCTGTTTTTT. This codes for CASVMKTGGTGELFF. The full variable domain, rest sourced from reference TRBV2 and TRBJ2-2, is EPEVTQTPSHQVTQMGQEVILRCVPISNHLYFYWYRQILGQKVEFLVSFYNNEISEKSEIFDDQFSVERPDGSNFTLKIRSTKLEDSAMYFCASVMKTGGTGELFFGEGSRLTVL.

The J gene is TRBJ2-1, the V gene TRBV24-1; weak D call: TRBD2 (6 bases). Trimming removed 5 bases from V and 0 bases from J, with 13 bases in between. The CDR3 is made up of 16 amino acids. Germline CDR1 reads KGHDR; CDR2 reads SFDVKD. The CDR3 DNA sequence: TGTGCCACCAGTGGTGGCGGGGCCTCCTCCTACAATGAGCAGTTCTTC. This encodes CATSGGGASSYNEQFF.

This rearrangement joins TRBV24-1 to TRBJ2-1; 9 positions agree with TRBD1. This CDR3 is built from 16 residues. Germline V gene data show CDR1 as KGHDR and CDR2 as SFDVKD. V shed 3 bases, J shed 2 bases, and the junction held 4 bases outside the gene matches. The DNA of the CDR3 is TGTGCCACCAGTGATACTACAGGGGGCGCCTACAATGAGCAGTTCTTC. This gives the protein CATSDTTGGAYNEQFF.

This clone was detected only a few times. The chain employs TRBV6-5 and TRBJ2-1; TRBD2 matches at 14 bases. Germline V gives CDR1 MNHEY, CDR2 SVGAGI. Trimming removed 2 bases from V and 8 bases from J; junction bases left unmatched: 5. The CDR3 has 16 amino acids. The CDR3: CASSYQTSGGGDEQFF. The CDR3 region has the DNA TGTGCCAGCAGTTACCAGACTAGCGGGGGGGGTGATGAGCAGTTCTTC.

V is TRBV7-8 and J is TRBJ1-4; 10 nucleotides agree with TRBD1. This CDR3 has 15 residues. Germline CDR1 is SGHVS and CDR2 is FQNEAQ. Trimming at V came to 3 bases and at J to 7 bases, leaving 5 bases not matched to a gene. In DNA, the CDR3 is TGTGCCAGCAGCTTGGACAGGGGGAGTGGTGAAAAACTGTTTTTT. This gives the protein CASSLDRGSGEKLFF.

This sequence joins TRBV19 and TRBJ1-5, with D tentatively TRBD1 (6 bases). V was trimmed by 7 bases and J by 6 bases, leaving 22 bases between them. The germline V gene has CDR1 LNHDA and CDR2 SQIVND (reference sequence). The CDR3 spans 16 residues. The CDR3 region has the DNA TGTGCCAGTACCTCTCACGGTGTTGTAGGGGGTCAGCCCCAGCATTTT. Amino acids: CASTSHGVVGGQPQHF. Full variable domain (remainder filled in from reference TRBV19 and TRBJ1-5): DGGITQSPKYLFRKEGQNVTLSCEQNLNHDAMYWYRQDPGQGLRLIYYSQIVNDFQKGDIAEGYSVSREKKESFPLTVTSAQKNPTAFYLCASTSHGVVGGQPQHFGDGTRLSIL.

The rearrangement joins TRBV5-1 to TRBJ1-4; no firm D call. Looked up from germline, CDR1 is SGHRS and CDR2 is YFSETQ. The CDR3 contains 14 residues. V was clipped by 0 bases and J by 5 bases, with 8 bases between them. In DNA form, the CDR3 reads TGCGCCAGCAGCTTGGTACCCACAAATGAAAAACTGTTTTTT. It yields the protein CASSLVPTNEKLFF.

This chain uses TRBV11-2 with TRBJ2-1; tentative D call: TRBD2 (6 bases). Germline CDR1 and CDR2: SGHAT and FQNNGV. The CDR3 has 14 residues. V was clipped by 2 bases and J by 10 bases, with 15 bases between them. CDR3 sequence: CASSLFGRSGEQFF. In DNA, the CDR3 is TGTGCCAGCAGCTTATTCGGACGGAGCGGGGAGCAGTTCTTC.